This passage covers 27 T cell receptor beta chains from one sample sequenced in a study of T cells after yellow fever vaccination. TCRdb reanalysed the 5' RACE reads using MiXCR and keeps one entry per CDR3 protein. Of about 75,000 distinct CDR3 sequences listed, around 7.1% are singletons. Specimen: CD8+ T cells sorted from PBMCs, collected roughly 10 days after the first yellow fever vaccination. These receptors came from a man younger than 35 who received the YFV17D yellow fever vaccine.

In its sample, this clonotype was seen many times. The germline gene is not matched at one end of the junction; a read error may be the cause. The chain links TRBV15 to TRBJ2-4; D call uncertain. The CDR3 sequence is 13 residues long. Germline V gene data show CDR1 as LNHNV and CDR2 as YYDKDF (reference sequence). The CDR3 coding sequence is TGTGCCACCAGCAGAGATCAGTCGTTGATAATACACTTC. Translated: CATSRDQSLIIHF. Full variable domain (missing parts from reference TRBV15 and TRBJ2-4): DAMVIQNPRYQVTQFGKPVTLSCSQTLNHNVMYWYQQKSSQAPKLLFHYYDKDFNNEADTPDNFQSRRPNTSFCFLDIRSPGLGDTAMYLCATSRDQSLIIHFGAGTRLSVL.

This clonotype was counted at least ten times. The chain has TRBV7-2 and TRBJ1-5, with D perhaps TRBD1 (6 bases). The CDR3 is 14 amino acids. V dropped 4 bases and J dropped 2 bases, with 9 bases sitting between them. The germline V gene encodes CDR1 SGHTA and CDR2 FQGNSA. As DNA, the CDR3 is TGTGCCAGCAGCTCGCGACAGGGCAATCAGCCCCAGCATTTT. Its translation is CASSSRQGNQPQHF.

The chain combines TRBV20-1 with TRBJ2-5; TRBD2 aligns across 9 bases. This CDR3 comprises 15 residues. The germline V gene encodes CDR1 DFQATT and CDR2 SNEGSKA (reference sequence). V dropped 4 bases and J dropped 5; count of bases not matched to a gene: 11. CDR3 sequence: CSATPGLALGETQYF. The CDR3, as DNA: TGCAGTGCTACTCCTGGACTAGCGCTGGGTGAGACCCAGTACTTC.

The rearrangement joins TRBV4-1 to TRBJ2-7; TRBD2 matches 8 bases. V was pared by 3 bases and J by 5 bases, with 9 bases of the junction left unmatched. Germline CDR1 reads MGHRA; CDR2 reads YSYEKL. The CDR3 is 15 residues long. The CDR3 loop reads CASSHLSGGINEQYF. The CDR3 nucleotides read TGCGCCAGCAGCCATCTTTCGGGAGGGATTAACGAGCAGTACTTC.

As to this clonotype: This could be a read error, since a much larger clone is one nucleotide away. The gene calls are TRBV21-1 and TRBJ1-6; the D call TRBD1 from the table was never checked on the DNA. TRBV21-1 constitutes a pseudogene. The CDR3 is made up of 15 amino acids. CDR3: CASSTEWARNSPLHF. The DNA for the CDR3 is TGTGCCAGCAGCACAGAGTGGGCGCGGAATTCACCCCTCCACTTT.

The genes are TRBV6-1 and TRBJ2-7, with 7 bases that match TRBD1. Germline V gene lookup returns CDR1 MNHNS and CDR2 SASEGT. Germline trimming cut 6 bases from V and 2 bases from J; bases unmatched to any gene: 7. The CDR3 covers 14 residues. The CDR3 here is CASSWTGTAYEQYF. The CDR3 DNA sequence: TGTGCCAGCAGCTGGACCGGGACAGCCTACGAGCAGTACTTC.

In its sample, this clonotype was seen many times. The J gene is TRBJ1-6, the V gene TRBV4-1, with 10 bases identical to TRBD1. The CDR3 has 18 amino acids. The V gene's germline CDR1 is MGHRA and CDR2 YSYEKL. V was pared by 4 bases and J by 8 bases, with 14 bases of the junction left unmatched. The CDR3 nucleotides are TGCGCCAGCAGCCCCCTTGGGGGGGGACAGGGGAGGGATTCACCCCTCCACTTT. Protein product: CASSPLGGGQGRDSPLHF.

In its sample, this clonotype was seen many times. V gene TRBV24-1 combines with J gene TRBJ2-5; D is tentatively TRBD1 or TRBD2 (5 bases each). Germline V gene lookup returns CDR1 KGHDR and CDR2 SFDVKD. Trimming took 6 bases from V and 1 from J, leaving 20 bases between them. The CDR3 has 17 residues. CDR3 in amino acids: CATSSPEDTPSQETQYF. CDR3 DNA: TGTGCCACCAGTTCCCCGGAGGACACACCGTCCCAAGAGACCCAGTACTTC.

This clonotype was counted only a few times. The V call is TRBV6-2 or TRBV6-3, the J call TRBJ1-5, with D unclear. Germline V lookup: CDR1 MNHEY, CDR2 SVGEGT. This CDR3 contains 15 residues. Deletions cut 4 bases from V and 0 bases from J, with 10 bases between. In nucleotides, the CDR3 is TGTGCCAGCAGTTGGCAGCCTTATAGCAATCAGCCCCAGCATTTT. This translates into CASSWQPYSNQPQHF.

In this sample, this clonotype turned up many times. The rearrangement uses TRBV27 and TRBJ2-3; TRBD1 matches 9 bases. Germline CDR1 and CDR2: MNHEY and SMNVEV (reference sequence). The junction had 12 bases not matched to a gene; V was cut back by 3 bases and J by 5 bases. This CDR3 contains 17 residues. For the CDR3, the DNA is TGTGCCAGCAGTTTTTTCCAACCCGGGACAGGGAGAGATACGCAGTATTTT. Translation gives CASSFFQPGTGRDTQYF.

This clonotype has a count of ten or more. The chain recombines TRBV6-2 or TRBV6-3 with TRBJ2-3, with 7 nucleotides matching TRBD2. With V trimmed by 4 bases and J by 2 bases, 6 bases remained unmatched. Germline loops: CDR1 MNHEY, CDR2 SVGEGT. This CDR3 contains 15 residues. This CDR3 reads CASSFPLAVTDTQYF. In DNA, the CDR3 is TGTGCCAGCAGTTTCCCGCTAGCGGTCACAGATACGCAGTATTTT.

The chain uses TRBV18 and TRBJ1-6; 8 bases agree with TRBD1. Germline CDR1 KGHSH, CDR2 LQKENI. V trimming: 4 bases; J trimming: 0 bases; junction bases outside the gene matches: 2. The CDR3 consists of 16 residues. CDR3 sequence reads: CASSRDRSSYNSPLHF. For the CDR3, the DNA is TGTGCCAGCTCACGGGACAGGAGCTCCTATAATTCACCCCTCCACTTT.

This clonotype was recorded at least ten times. This rearrangement joins TRBV10-3 to TRBJ1-1, with unresolved D. Trimming took 5 bases from V and 0 from J, leaving 7 bases between them. The germline gives CDR1 ENHRY, CDR2 SYGVKD. The CDR3 covers 13 residues. CDR3 in amino acids: CAISQSMNTEAFF. In DNA, the CDR3 is TGTGCCATCAGTCAATCTATGAACACTGAAGCTTTCTTT.

The gene calls are TRBV29-1 and TRBJ1-3; TRBD1 aligns across 8 bases. The CDR3 consists of 13 residues. CDR1 is SQVTM, CDR2 ANQGSEA, per germline. The V and J ends lost 6 bases and 4 bases, in that order; junction bases with no gene match: 5. CDR3 coding DNA: TGCAGCGTCATGGACAGGGCGGGAAACACCATATATTTT. This translates into CSVMDRAGNTIYF.

Only a few counts were recorded for this clonotype. The rearrangement joins TRBV11-2 to TRBJ2-7; D may be TRBD1 (6 bases). Trimming took off 0 bases at V and 3 bases at J, with 18 bases between the two ends. The CDR3 covers 17 residues. The V gene's germline CDR1 is SGHAT and CDR2 FQNNGV. CDR3 coding DNA: TGTGCCAGCAGCTTAGAGTGGAGTACAGGGTTTTTCTACGAGCAGTACTTC. It encodes CASSLEWSTGFFYEQYF.

The rearrangement joins TRBV12-3 or TRBV12-4 to TRBJ2-2; tentative D call: TRBD2 (5 bases). Trimming removed 5 bases from V and 1 base from J, with 11 bases in between. The CDR3 is 15 amino acids. This chain's CDR3 is CASSPPGLNTGELFF. DNA for the CDR3: TGTGCCAGCAGTCCACCCGGACTGAACACCGGGGAGCTGTTTTTT.

The J gene is TRBJ1-1, the V gene TRBV9; D gene uncertain. V was cut by 3 bases and J by 1 base, with 7 bases left in between. Germline loops: CDR1 SGDLS, CDR2 YYNGEE. This CDR3 is built from 13 residues. The CDR3 region is CASSADGNTEAFF. DNA of the CDR3: TGTGCCAGCAGCGCTGACGGGAACACTGAAGCTTTCTTT.

This clonotype was found many times. V usage is TRBV6-5 and J usage is TRBJ2-3; tentatively, D is TRBD2 (6 bases). Germline CDR1 reads MNHEY; CDR2 reads SVGAGI. V was clipped by 2 bases and J by 0 bases, with 6 bases between them. This CDR3 comprises 14 residues. As DNA, the CDR3 is TGTGCCAGCAGTTACGGAGGGAGCACAGATACGCAGTATTTT. Translating gives CASSYGGSTDTQYF.

This clonotype was detected ten times or more. V and J are TRBV7-6 and TRBJ2-1, with a weak D call TRBD2 (5 bases). This CDR3 comprises 14 residues. The V gene's germline CDR1 is SGHVS and CDR2 FNYEAQ. V was trimmed by 0 bases and J by 10 bases, leaving 13 bases between them. The CDR3 nucleotides are TGTGCCAGCAGCTTAGCCCTAGGGTCGGGAGAGCAGTTCTTC. Its protein is CASSLALGSGEQFF.

This clonotype was seen at least ten times. This chain joins TRBV3-1 and TRBJ2-1; D might be TRBD1 (6 bases). With 5 bases removed from V and 11 bases from J, the gap between germline ends came to 13 bases. The germline V gene encodes CDR1 LGHDT and CDR2 YNNKEL (reference sequence). The CDR3 contains 12 residues. The CDR3 DNA sequence: TGTGCCAGCAGCGGCAGTTGGGACAAGCAGTTCTTC. Amino acid sequence: CASSGSWDKQFF.

This clonotype came up a few times. The chain uses TRBV6-5 and TRBJ1-2; possibly TRBD1 for D (5 bases). The CDR3 totals 15 residues. Trimming took 2 bases from V and 7 from J, leaving 17 bases between them. Germline V lookup: CDR1 MNHEY, CDR2 SVGAGI. CDR3 region: CASSYPRGGVVGYTF. The CDR3 nucleotides read TGTGCCAGCAGTTACCCCCGGGGGGGGGTGGTTGGCTACACCTTC.

This clonotype appeared a few times. This chain links TRBV19 with TRBJ1-5; D is ambiguous. The CDR3 covers 17 residues. Germline V lookup: CDR1 LNHDA, CDR2 SQIVND (reference sequence). V lost 6 bases to trimming and J lost 1 base, with 19 bases between them. Written as DNA, the CDR3 is TGTGCCAGTAGATCGAATGGAGGCAGATGGAGCAATCAGCCCCAGCATTTT. Its translation is CASRSNGGRWSNQPQHF.

This clonotype was detected only a few times. The CDR3 region is CASTLGTGPRYNEQFF. The CDR3 bases are TGTGCCAGCACCCTGGGGACGGGGCCGCGTTACAATGAGCAGTTCTTC. The chain is built from TRBV12-3 or TRBV12-4 and TRBJ2-1; possibly TRBD1 or TRBD2 for D (5 bases each). This CDR3 contains 16 residues. V lost 7 bases to trimming and J lost 4 bases, with 20 bases between them.

Many counts were recorded for this clonotype. The J gene is TRBJ2-1, the V gene TRBV10-1, with 7 bases identical to TRBD2. The CDR3 has 14 residues. J gave up 5 bases and V 8 bases, and 9 bases lay outside the gene matches. Germline V gene sequence: CDR1 WNHNN, CDR2 SYGVQD (reference sequence). The CDR3 region is CASGLRGGNNEQFF. As DNA, the CDR3 is TGCGCCAGCGGGCTCCGCGGGGGTAACAATGAGCAGTTCTTC.

This clonotype has more than one count but fewer than ten. The chain recombines TRBV2 with TRBJ1-5; TRBD1 aligns across 7 bases. Trimming cost V 4 bases and J 0 bases; bases outside gene matches: 6. Germline CDR1 reads SNHLY; CDR2 reads FYNNEI. There are 16 residues in the CDR3. CDR3 bases: TGTGCCAGCAGTGCCCTGACAGGGAATAGCAATCAGCCCCAGCATTTT. Translation: CASSALTGNSNQPQHF.

This clonotype has a count of ten or more. This chain links TRBV6-5 with TRBJ1-2; 9 nucleotides agree with TRBD1. Germline CDR1 reads MNHEY; CDR2 reads SVGAGI. J was trimmed by 5 bases and V by 7 bases; bases with no gene match: 8. The CDR3 consists of 14 residues. The CDR3 here is CASTSGDREYGYTF. DNA for the CDR3: TGTGCCAGCACTTCGGGGGACAGGGAATATGGCTACACCTTC.

This chain connects TRBV9 to TRBJ2-7, with D unclear. The V gene lost 0 bases and the J gene lost 2 bases, with 12 bases spanning the gap. The CDR3 runs to 15 residues. Looked up from germline, CDR1 is SGDLS and CDR2 is YYNGEE. The CDR3 sequence is CASSVEAGVTYEQYF. CDR3 nucleotide sequence: TGTGCCAGCAGCGTAGAGGCCGGAGTTACCTACGAGCAGTACTTC.